This is a list of T cell receptor beta chains from one sample in a study of radiation and T cells in renal cell carcinoma. Clones were read by immunoSEQ multiplex PCR, and TCRdb kept only the in-frame ones, dropping some. This table holds 100,000 to 150,000 clones, roughly four fifths found once. The starting material was blood, obtained from a patient whose treatment included radiotherapy and nephrectomy. The receptors derive from a man in his forties or fifties with renal cell carcinoma. Each CDR3 is given with its conserved first and last residue. The D gene is left open where the match is weak. Rows may omit the clone size; those that give it use once, few, many or a size class.

TRBJ2-5 | - | TRBV6-4 | - | TGTGCCAGCAGTGAAGGTAGTCAGGCGACCCAGTACTTC | CASSEGSQATQYF
TRBJ1-2 | - | TRBV7-2 | few | TGTGCCAGCAGGGACCACAAGGGGAACTATGGCTACACCTTC | CASRDHKGNYGYTF
TRBJ2-2 | - | TRBV5-1 | - | TGCGCCAGCAGCTTGTCGGGTTCGGTTGGGGTTGGCACCGGGGAGCTGTTTTTT | CASSLSGSVGVGTGELFF
TRBJ2-7 | - | TRBV4-1 | - | TGCGCCAGCAGCCAAGATTACCCGGGGGTCCCCAACGAGCAGTACTTC | CASSQDYPGVPNEQYF
TRBJ2-5 | TRBD1 | TRBV29-1 | - | TGCAGCGTTAACAGGGGGCGGGAGACCCAGTACTTC | CSVNRGRETQYF
TRBJ2-7 | - | TRBV28 | - | TGTGCCAGCAGTTGGTCGGGCCTGGGCGAGCAGTACTTC | CASSWSGLGEQYF
TRBJ2-7 | TRBD1 | TRBV4-3 | - | TGCGCCAGCAGCTGGGGACAGGACTACGAGCAGTACTTC | CASSWGQDYEQYF
TRBJ2-3 | - | TRBV7-2 | - | TGTGCCAGCAGCCTGAGGGGGTGGGGGACATATCCGGATACGCAGTATTTT | CASSLRGWGTYPDTQYF
TRBJ2-5 | - | TRBV18 | - | TGTGCCAGCTCACCATTTACGGTTGGAGAGACCCAGTACTTC | CASSPFTVGETQYF
TRBJ2-6 | - | TRBV10-1 | once | TGCGCCAGCAGTGAAGGAGGTTCTGGGGCCAACGTCCTGACTTTC | CASSEGGSGANVLTF
TRBJ1-3 | - | TRBV30 | - | TGTGCCTGGAGTAGGGGGGGATCTCGCTCTGGAAACACCATATATTTT | CAWSRGGSRSGNTIYF
TRBJ2-3 | - | TRBV11-1 | - | TGTGCCAGCAGCTCTGTTGGCCGGGGGAGCGATACGCAGTATTTT | CASSSVGRGSDTQYF
TRBJ2-3 | - | TRBV7-2 | - | TGTGCCAGCAGCTTAGCGGGGGGCGGGGGAGATACGCAGTATTTT | CASSLAGGGGDTQYF
TRBJ2-1 | TRBD2 | TRBV4-3 | - | TGCGCCAGCAGCCAAAGCGGGGGAGTTTACAATGAGCAGTTCTTC | CASSQSGGVYNEQFF
TRBJ2-1 | TRBD2 | TRBV19 | - | TGTGCCAGTAGTATTCGGGGGGGCTACAATGAGCAGTTCTTC | CASSIRGGYNEQFF
TRBJ1-1 | - | TRBV5-6 | - | TGTGCCAGCAGCCCGGACGGAAACATGAACACTGAAGCTTTCTTT | CASSPDGNMNTEAFF
TRBJ2-7 | - | TRBV4-1 | - | TGCGCCAGCAGCCAACAGGGACTCCCTTCCTACGAGCAGTACTTC | CASSQQGLPSYEQYF
TRBJ2-1 | - | TRBV9 | - | TGTGCCAGCAGCGTAGTCCAGGGGCGGGATGAGCAGTTCTTC | CASSVVQGRDEQFF
TRBJ2-1 | - | TRBV5-1 | - | TGCGCCAGCAGCCCCCGCTCCTACAATGAGCAGTTCTTC | CASSPRSYNEQFF
TRBJ1-3 | - | TRBV14 | - | TGTGCCAGCAGTACAGGCTCTGGAAACACCATATATTTT | CASSTGSGNTIYF
TRBJ1-4 | - | TRBV7-2 | - | TGTGCCAGCAGCTTAGTTGGTCGGGCTGCAACTAATGAAAAACTGTTTTTT | CASSLVGRAATNEKLFF
TRBJ1-2 | - | TRBV5-6 | - | TGTGCCAGCAGCTCCTTACTACAGGGACCCTATGGCTACACCTTC | CASSSLLQGPYGYTF
TRBJ1-2 | TRBD1 | TRBV5-1 | - | TGCGCCAGCAGCAGAGAGGCCAGGGGGACCTATGGCTACACCTTC | CASSREARGTYGYTF
TRBJ1-3 | - | TRBV7-2 | - | TGTGCCAGCAGCTTCACGGGGGGCCCAGGGGCTGGAAACACCATATATTTT | CASSFTGGPGAGNTIYF
TRBJ2-7 | - | TRBV14 | - | TGTGCCAGCAGCCACTCGCTAACGGGGGAGCAGTACTTC | CASSHSLTGEQYF
TRBJ2-1 | TRBD1 | TRBV19 | few | TGTGCCAGTAGTATCGGGGACAGGGGCGTCGATGAGCAGTTCTTC | CASSIGDRGVDEQFF